The T cell receptor (beta chain) described here comes from a study of T cell responses to AZD1222 COVID-19 vaccine. Overall study results and limits: Following two doses of AZD1222, Spike-specific TCR breadth and depth rose. It should be noted that donors were predominantly white British and more often female, and clonal diversity was possibly underestimated. Spike was spanned by vaccine-associated CD4 TCRs, with dominance at 160-218 and 743-854. Baseline serostatus was positive in only a handful of AZD1222 recipients.

Here immunoSEQ multiplex PCR was the method, and the copy in TCRdb shows in-frame clones only, minus some. The sample has around 120,000 clones; 85% to 90% are singletons. Comment on this clone: Antigen specificity is unknown.

The starting material was peripheral blood, obtained on day 0 of AZD1222 vaccination. This clonotype was sampled from an adult in good health.

DNA for the CDR3: TGTGCCAGCAGTGGGGCGGTGGATGGCTACACCTTC. Translated: CASSGAVDGYTF. The V gene is TRBV2, the J gene TRBJ1-2, with D uncertain. The CDR3 is made up of 12 amino acids. Trimming shortened V by 4 bases and J by 6 bases, and 9 bases separated the two germline ends. Germline CDR1 reads SNHLY; CDR2 reads FYNNEI.